The 31 T cell receptor beta chains given below trace back to one sample, sequenced in a study of blood T cell repertoires in COVID-19. Libraries were prepared by immunoSEQ multiplex PCR; TCRdb keeps only in-frame clonotypes and omits some of them. The sample shows about 320,000 clones, about 85% of them seen only once. The sample consisted of PBMCs or T cells enriched from blood (not recorded which). Receptors originate from a woman in her twenties or thirties who had been exposed to COVID-19.

This chain uses TRBV4-1 with TRBJ2-1, with a possible D match to TRBD2 (7 bases). Germline V CDR1 and CDR2: MGHRA, YSYEKL. Trimming took 1 base from V and 9 from J, leaving 19 bases between them. This CDR3 comprises 16 residues. The chain's CDR3 is CASSQVRTGGRSEQFF. CDR3 nucleotides: TGCGCCAGCAGCCAAGTACGAACGGGGGGCCGGAGTGAGCAGTTCTTC.

This clone was recorded only once. CDR3: CASSFSGAASTDTQYF. The CDR3 nucleotides are TGTGCCAGCAGTTTTAGCGGGGCGGCTAGCACAGATACGCAGTATTTT. The chain has TRBV6-5 and TRBJ2-3; 8 bases are a match to TRBD2. The germline V gene has CDR1 MNHEY and CDR2 SVGAGI. The V segment lost 4 bases and the J segment 0 bases; nucleotides outside the gene matches: 6. The CDR3 is 16 residues long.

The chain carries TRBV5-1 and TRBJ2-2; the match to TRBD1 covers 9 bases. The CDR3 runs to 16 residues. Germline loops: CDR1 SGHRS, CDR2 YFSETQ. Unmatched junction bases numbered 0, after V lost 0 bases and J lost 0 bases. CDR3 bases: TGCGCCAGCAGCTTGGGACAGGGGGCGAACACCGGGGAGCTGTTTTTT. Encoded protein: CASSLGQGANTGELFF.

This clone was seen only a few times. This sequence joins TRBV19 and TRBJ2-6, with D possibly matching TRBD1 (7 bases). The V gene lost 3 bases and the J gene lost 2 bases, with 26 bases spanning the gap. CDR3 length: 21 residues. Germline V gene lookup returns CDR1 LNHDA and CDR2 SQIVND (reference sequence). This CDR3 is CASSIGAGSTGTDPGANVLTF. CDR3 sequence (DNA): TGTGCCAGTAGTATTGGGGCGGGGTCGACAGGGACTGATCCTGGGGCCAACGTCCTGACTTTC.

The chain uses TRBV28 and TRBJ1-2; D gene ambiguous. The CDR3 is made up of 14 amino acids. Germline CDR1 MDHEN, CDR2 SYDVKM. V dropped 7 bases and J dropped 0 bases, with 12 bases sitting between them. The CDR3 bases are TGTGCCAGCATATCGACTGTAGCTAACTATGGCTACACCTTC. It yields the protein CASISTVANYGYTF.

With regard to this clone: Distinct nucleotide sequences in the sample also encode this CDR3. This sequence joins TRBV9 and TRBJ1-3; 7 bases are a match to TRBD1. Unmatched junction bases numbered 4, after V lost 4 bases and J lost 0 bases. The CDR3 consists of 15 residues. From germline, CDR1 is SGDLS and CDR2 YYNGEE. The CDR3 sequence is CASSTQGTSGNTIYF. CDR3 sequence (DNA): TGTGCCAGCAGCACACAGGGGACCTCTGGAAACACCATATATTTT.

This chain joins TRBV11-3 and TRBJ2-3, with 16 bases aligning to TRBD2. The CDR3 loop spans 18 amino acids. The trim removed 5 bases at V and 1 base at J, leaving 6 bases unmatched. Germline values: CDR1 SGHNT, CDR2 YENEEA. This CDR3 reads CASSLGLAGGVGTDTQYF. The CDR3 nucleotides read TGTGCCAGCAGCCTGGGACTAGCGGGAGGGGTTGGCACAGATACGCAGTATTTT.

The chain has TRBV28 and TRBJ1-2, with 7 bases identical to TRBD1. Germline CDR1 reads MDHEN; CDR2 reads SYDVKM. The V gene end was trimmed by 4 bases and the J gene end by 8 bases; junction bases not matched to a gene: 16. This CDR3 is 16 amino acids long. In nucleotides, the CDR3 is TGTGCCAGCAGTTCGAGCCGACAGGGTACGATGAGGGGCTACACCTTC. Translation gives CASSSSRQGTMRGYTF.

The V and J genes are TRBV7-9 and TRBJ2-3; TRBD2 matches 9 bases. CDR1 and CDR2 from the germline V gene are SEHNR and FQNEAQ (reference sequence). The CDR3 runs to 15 residues. With 5 bases clipped from V and 0 bases from J, the junction kept 3 bases outside the gene matches. Here the CDR3 DNA reads TGTGCCAGCAGCCCCAGCGGGGGGAGCACAGATACGCAGTATTTT. Protein sequence: CASSPSGGSTDTQYF.

This chain joins TRBV2 and TRBJ1-1; D is unclear. V was clipped by 7 bases and J by 0 bases, with 18 bases between them. Germline CDR1 SNHLY, CDR2 FYNNEI. The CDR3 length is 16 residues. The CDR3 sequence is CASIEIGRAMNTEAFF. The CDR3 bases are TGTGCCAGCATCGAGATAGGGAGGGCCATGAACACTGAAGCTTTCTTT.

The table lists this clone with a few counts. The CDR3, as DNA: TGTGCCAGCTCACCACAGGGGAGGACTGAAGCTTTCTTT. This translates into CASSPQGRTEAFF. V usage is TRBV18 and J usage is TRBJ1-1, with D maybe TRBD1 (5 bases). Germline V CDR1 and CDR2: KGHSH, LQKENI. V lost 1 base to trimming and J lost 5 bases, with 8 bases between them. This CDR3 is 13 amino acids long.

V gene TRBV6-5 combines with J gene TRBJ1-1; maybe TRBD1 (6 bases). The CDR3 spans 13 residues. Trimming removed 11 bases from V and 3 bases from J, with 16 bases in between. In germline, CDR1 is MNHEY, CDR2 SVGAGI. The CDR3 sequence: CASIRGVDTEAFF. CDR3 DNA: TGTGCCTCGATCAGGGGCGTGGACACTGAAGCTTTCTTT.

Within the sample, this clone is medium-sized (0.01 to 0.1%). V usage is TRBV5-1 and J usage is TRBJ2-7; D might be TRBD2 (9 bases). The CDR3 is made up of 18 amino acids. Between the trimmed V and J ends, which lost 7 bases and 3 bases, there was a span of 29 bases. Germline V gene lookup returns CDR1 SGHRS and CDR2 YFSETQ. The CDR3 loop reads CASGRGRGTASGDYEQYF. In DNA form, the CDR3 reads TGCGCCAGCGGCAGGGGGCGCGGTACGGCTAGCGGGGACTACGAGCAGTACTTC.

The chain carries TRBV4-2 and TRBJ1-3, with no clear D. The CDR3 loop spans 17 amino acids. Trimming left V 0 bases short and J 0 bases short, with 12 bases between. The germline gives CDR1 LGHNA, CDR2 YNFKEQ. The CDR3 sequence: CASSQDPGLGSGNTIYF. Here the CDR3 DNA reads TGTGCCAGCAGCCAAGATCCCGGGTTAGGCTCTGGAAACACCATATATTTT.

The chain couples TRBV9 to TRBJ2-5; 13 positions agree with TRBD2. Germline loops: CDR1 SGDLS, CDR2 YYNGEE. The CDR3 sequence is 16 residues long. The junction had 8 bases not matched to a gene; V was cut back by 4 bases and J by 5 bases. CDR3 coding DNA: TGTGCCAGCAGCTCCCGGACTAGCGGGAGTGGGGAGACCCAGTACTTC. Amino acid sequence: CASSSRTSGSGETQYF.

This sequence joins TRBV30 and TRBJ1-2; 7 positions agree with TRBD1. CDR3 size: 15 residues. Germline V lookup: CDR1 GTSNPN, CDR2 SVGIG (reference sequence). The V segment lost 0 bases and the J segment 5 bases; nucleotides outside the gene matches: 9. This CDR3 is CAWSVRTGVRYGYTF. Written as DNA, the CDR3 is TGTGCCTGGAGTGTACGTACAGGGGTACGGTATGGCTACACCTTC.

This clone was observed a single time. V gene TRBV6-1 combines with J gene TRBJ2-7; 8 positions agree with TRBD2. The CDR3 extends over 15 amino acids. The germline V gene has CDR1 MNHNS and CDR2 SASEGT. V gave up 0 bases and J gave up 9 bases; unmatched junction bases: 10. The CDR3 sequence is CASSEAQLLAVLQYF. CDR3 DNA sequence: TGTGCCAGCAGTGAAGCGCAATTACTAGCGGTGTTGCAGTACTTC.

This rearrangement joins TRBV5-1 to TRBJ1-1; no clear D gene. CDR3 size: 15 residues. Germline V gives CDR1 SGHRS, CDR2 YFSETQ. With 1 base removed from V and 2 bases from J, the gap between germline ends came to 12 bases. The CDR3 is CASSLSLLRNTEAFF. CDR3 coding DNA: TGCGCCAGCAGCTTGAGCTTGCTACGAAACACTGAAGCTTTCTTT.

This chain links TRBV28 with TRBJ1-6; no clear D. Trimming stripped 6 bases from V and 7 bases from J, with 22 bases between. The CDR3 runs 17 residues. CDR1 is MDHEN and CDR2 is SYDVKM in the germline V gene. CDR3 protein: CASSLGLGIFRNSPLHF. DNA of the CDR3: TGTGCCAGCAGCCTCGGGCTCGGGATTTTTCGGAATTCACCCCTCCACTTT. Combining the CDR3 with reference TRBV28 and TRBJ1-6 gives the whole variable domain DVKVTQSSRYLVKRTGEKVFLECVQDMDHENMFWYRQDPGLGLRLIYFSYDVKMKEKGDIPEGYSVSREKKERFSLILESASTNQTSMYLCASSLGLGIFRNSPLHFGNGTRLTVT.

The V and J genes are TRBV6-2 or TRBV6-3 and TRBJ1-5; no clear D gene. This CDR3 is 16 amino acids long. Germline lookup yields CDR1 MNHEY and CDR2 SVGEGT. V was trimmed by 3 bases and J by 1 base, leaving 13 bases between them. Written as DNA, the CDR3 is TGTGCCAGCAGTTATCCGGAGGTTACAAGCAATCAGCCCCAGCATTTT. The encoded protein is CASSYPEVTSNQPQHF.

The V gene is TRBV18, the J gene TRBJ2-1, with 14 bases fitting TRBD2. The CDR3 sequence is 17 residues long. V trimming: 4 bases; J trimming: 9 bases; junction bases outside the gene matches: 11. The germline V gene has CDR1 KGHSH and CDR2 LQKENI. CDR3 nucleotides: TGTGCCAGCTCACGGACTAGCGGGGGGCCGGGGTACGGTGAGCAGTTCTTC. Its protein is CASSRTSGGPGYGEQFF.

This sequence joins TRBV4-2 and TRBJ1-2, with D possibly TRBD1 on 5 matching bases. V was clipped by 0 bases and J by 0 bases, with 11 bases between them. The CDR3 totals 16 residues. Germline V gives CDR1 LGHNA, CDR2 YNFKEQ. The CDR3 reads CASSQEGGASNYGYTF. DNA for the CDR3: TGTGCCAGCAGCCAAGAGGGGGGAGCCTCTAACTATGGCTACACCTTC.

A single count supports this clone. The rearrangement joins TRBV6-5 to TRBJ2-7, with D perhaps matching TRBD1 (6 bases). The CDR3 contains 15 residues. Trimming removed 7 bases at V and 0 bases at J, with 16 bases between. The germline V gene has CDR1 MNHEY and CDR2 SVGAGI. CDR3 loop: CASTVQRGSSYEQYF. CDR3 bases: TGTGCCAGCACCGTACAGAGGGGGAGCTCCTACGAGCAGTACTTC.

This chain joins TRBV24-1 and TRBJ1-6; no firm D call. CDR3 length equals 9 residues. Germline-derived CDR1 and CDR2 are KGHDR and SFDVKD. Trimming stripped 7 bases from V and 14 bases from J, with 5 bases between. For the CDR3, the DNA is TGTGCCACCAGCTTTACCCTCCACTTT. This encodes CATSFTLHF.

This chain's CDR3 is CASSRVRGTTQYF. In DNA form, the CDR3 reads TGTGCCAGCAGCCGTGTACGCGGTACGACCCAGTACTTC. The chain joins TRBV3-1 (or the pseudogene TRBV3-2) to TRBJ2-5; D not certain. Germline V gives CDR1 LGHDT, CDR2 YNNKEL (reference sequence). The CDR3 consists of 13 residues. Trimming left V 4 bases short and J 7 bases short, with 13 bases between.

This chain uses TRBV6-6 with TRBJ2-7, with D tentatively TRBD2 (6 bases). The length of the CDR3 is 12 residues. V was shortened by 2 bases and J by 7 bases, with 9 bases between the two germline ends. CDR1 is MNHNY, CDR2 SVGAGI, per germline (reference sequence). As DNA, the CDR3 is TGTGCCAGCAGTTACGGAGGGGAGGAGCAGTACTTC. It encodes CASSYGGEEQYF.

This clone was counted between two and nine times. This chain links TRBV28 with TRBJ1-2; possible D gene TRBD1, 6 bases. CDR3 size: 15 residues. Germline V gives CDR1 MDHEN, CDR2 SYDVKM. Trimming cost V 3 bases and J 5 bases, with 16 bases left between them. CDR3 loop: CASSFSLDSFYGYTF. The DNA of the CDR3 is TGTGCCAGCAGTTTTTCCCTGGACAGTTTTTATGGCTACACCTTC.

This clone was seen just once. J is TRBJ2-3 and V is TRBV5-1; the match to TRBD2 covers 11 bases. In germline, CDR1 is SGHRS, CDR2 YFSETQ. Germline trimming cut 2 bases from V and 2 bases from J; bases unmatched to any gene: 4. The CDR3 consists of 16 residues. The DNA for the CDR3 is TGCGCCAGCAGCTTCCTTAGCGGGGGGGCCACAGATACGCAGTATTTT. It encodes CASSFLSGGATDTQYF.

CDR3 sequence (DNA): TGTGCCATCAGTGAGCGGGGGAGACAGGGAGGAGATACGCAGTATTTT. Protein: CAISERGRQGGDTQYF. V gene TRBV10-3 combines with J gene TRBJ2-3, with D possibly matching TRBD1 (7 bases). The CDR3 runs 16 residues. Trimming removed 2 bases from V and 5 bases from J, with 17 bases in between. Germline V gene data show CDR1 as ENHRY and CDR2 as SYGVKD.

The genes are TRBV10-2 and TRBJ1-2, with 9 bases that match TRBD1. CDR3 size: 14 residues. V gave up 4 bases and J gave up 7 bases; unmatched junction bases: 7. CDR1 is WSHSY, CDR2 SAAADI, per germline. The CDR3 region has the DNA TGCGCCAGCAGTGCGGGACAGGGTATCGGTGGCTACACCTTC. Translating it yields CASSAGQGIGGYTF.

The rearrangement uses TRBV27 and TRBJ2-7; D perhaps matches TRBD1 (6 bases). Germline CDR1 reads MNHEY; CDR2 reads SMNVEV (reference sequence). Trimming took 5 bases from V and 6 from J, leaving 17 bases between them. The CDR3 extends over 14 amino acids. CDR3: CASSEEVRGFEQYF. The CDR3 bases are TGTGCCAGCAGTGAAGAGGTGAGGGGGTTCGAGCAGTACTTC.